Following are 8 T cell receptor beta chains from one sample sequenced in a study of PD-L1 blockade in urothelial cancer. As for time point: peripheral blood 6 weeks after treatment start. The table came from immunoSEQ multiplex PCR; TCRdb's copy has only in-frame clones and leaves some out. The profile shows more than 60,000 clones, 88% of them singletons. The input for sequencing was PBMCs, taken around atezolizumab (anti-PD-L1) treatment. These receptors were obtained from a man in his sixties with urothelial cancer.

CDR3 residues: CASSLPRVNTEAFF. Written as DNA, the CDR3 is TGCGCCAGCAGCCTCCCTCGGGTGAACACTGAAGCTTTCTTT. The rearrangement uses TRBV5-1 and TRBJ1-1, with D uncertain. The V end lost 4 bases, the J end lost 0 bases, and 10 bases lay between the germline ends. This CDR3 region has 14 residues. From germline, CDR1 is SGHRS and CDR2 YFSETQ.

Here the CDR3 DNA reads TGTGCCAGCATTACCCGGGAAGGGTATGGAAACACCATATATTTT. Translation: CASITREGYGNTIYF. The chain is built from TRBV6-1 and TRBJ1-3; no firm D call. The CDR3 spans 15 residues. Germline CDR1 MNHNS, CDR2 SASEGT. Trimming stripped 7 bases from V and 3 bases from J, with 16 bases between.

This clone has just one count. The rearrangement joins TRBV6-6 to TRBJ1-1, with TRBD1 identical over 11 bases. V shed 6 bases and J 5 bases; nucleotides not matched to a gene: 8. From germline, CDR1 is MNHNY and CDR2 SVGAGI (reference sequence). The CDR3 has 15 amino acids. The CDR3 spells CASSPGTGGYTEAFF. CDR3 coding DNA: TGTGCCAGCAGCCCCGGGACAGGGGGGTATACTGAAGCTTTCTTT.

The chain carries TRBV28 and TRBJ1-6; possibly TRBD1 for D (5 bases). V was clipped by 7 bases and J by 2 bases, with 12 bases between them. The CDR3 contains 15 residues. CDR1 is MDHEN, CDR2 SYDVKM, per germline. The CDR3 DNA reads TGTGCCAGCACCCCCGGCAGGGCCTATAATTCACCCCTCCACTTT. The encoded protein is CASTPGRAYNSPLHF.

This chain joins TRBV27 and TRBJ1-2; TRBD1 aligns across 9 bases. Germline V gene lookup returns CDR1 MNHEY and CDR2 SMNVEV (reference sequence). This CDR3 has 13 amino acids. The V segment lost 8 bases and the J segment 8 bases; nucleotides outside the gene matches: 9. This CDR3 is CASRTTGGRGYTF. The CDR3 DNA is TGTGCCAGCCGAACGACAGGGGGGCGAGGCTACACCTTC.

On this clone itself: At one end the junction does not follow the germline gene, possibly because of a read error. V gene TRBV7-7 combines with J gene TRBJ2-7, with 7 bases lining up with TRBD2. CDR1 and CDR2 from the germline V gene are SSHAT and FNYEAQ (reference sequence). The CDR3 totals 11 residues. The CDR3 bases are TGTGCTAGCAGCTCCGGGACTACCATGTACTTC. Translation: CASSSGTTMYF.

The V and J genes are TRBV11-3 and TRBJ2-5; 7 nucleotides match TRBD1. From germline, CDR1 is SGHNT and CDR2 YENEEA. This CDR3 is built from 14 residues. The J segment lost 2 bases and the V segment lost 5 bases, leaving 5 bases of the junction unmatched. The CDR3 sequence is CASSPGGAQETQYF. As DNA, the CDR3 is TGTGCCAGCAGCCCAGGGGGAGCACAAGAGACCCAGTACTTC.

The chain is built from TRBV7-9 and TRBJ1-5, with D possibly TRBD1 on 5 matching bases. V lost 5 bases and J lost 7, with 15 bases in between. Per the germline V gene, CDR1 is SEHNR and CDR2 is FQNEAQ (reference sequence). This CDR3 has 14 residues. The CDR3 DNA sequence: TGTGCCAGCAGCCCTTCCGGGGGTCGGCAGCCCCAGCATTTT. It yields the protein CASSPSGGRQPQHF. Combining the CDR3 with reference TRBV7-9 and TRBJ1-5 gives the whole variable domain DTGVSQNPRHKITKRGQNVTFRCDPISEHNRLYWYRQTLGQGPEFLTYFQNEAQLEKSRLLSDRFSAERPKGSFSTLEIQRTEQGDSAMYLCASSPSGGRQPQHFGDGTRLSIL.